Listed below are T cell receptor beta chains from one sample, sequenced in a study of shared clonotypes between healthy human individuals. Only in-frame clones appear in the TCRdb table, and some are missing; sequencing was by immunoSEQ multiplex PCR. The table records 2 million to 3 million clones, over 85% of them present only once. Input material: naive CD4+ T cells from PBMCs. Every receptor here comes from a young man in good health. Some clones in this sample may be carry-over from other donors' samples. Both conserved end residues are part of each CDR3. D genes are given only for firm matches. The size entry is marked missing in some rows and otherwise reads once, few, many or a size class.

clone_size,d_call,j_call,v_call,cdr3_nt,cdr3_aa
-,-,TRBJ2-3,TRBV7-9,TGTGCCAGCAGCTCCCAGGCAGTACGAACCGATACGCAGTATTTT,CASSSQAVRTDTQYF
-,TRBD1,TRBJ1-2,TRBV5-1,TGCGCCAGCAGCTTAGGACAGGGGGGTAACTATGGCTACACCTTC,CASSLGQGGNYGYTF
-,-,TRBJ2-4,TRBV15,TGTGCCACCAGCAGAGTTCAGGGGTCACTAGCCAAAAACATTCAGTACTTC,CATSRVQGSLAKNIQYF
once,TRBD2,TRBJ2-7,TRBV28,TGTAGTAGCGGGAGAAGGTACGAGCAGTACTTC,CSSGRRYEQYF
-,TRBD1,TRBJ1-4,TRBV5-4,TGTGCCAGCAGCTCAGGACAGGGGGGTGAAAAACTGTTTTTT,CASSSGQGGEKLFF
-,-,TRBJ1-3,TRBV4-1,TGCGCCAGCAGCCAAGACAGTTTCTCTGGAAACACCATATATTTT,CASSQDSFSGNTIYF
-,-,TRBJ2-1,TRBV2,TGTGCCAGCAGTGATCCGCGGACAGCTAGTCGTGAGCAGTTCTTC,CASSDPRTASREQFF
-,-,TRBJ2-5,TRBV5-1,TGCGCCAGCAGCTTGACGCCGCCCGGGGGCCAAGAGACCCAGTACTTC,CASSLTPPGGQETQYF
-,TRBD2,TRBJ2-7,TRBV4-3,TGCGCCAGCAGCCAAGGCTTAACAGCGGGAGGGCCGGGCGAGCAGTACTTC,CASSQGLTAGGPGEQYF
-,TRBD2,TRBJ2-2,TRBV19,TGTGCCAGTAGCCCGAGCGGGACCCCGAGGACCGGGGAGCTGTTTTTT,CASSPSGTPRTGELFF
-,-,TRBJ1-1,TRBV19,TGTGCCAGTAGTAACTCAGGGGAAGACACTGAAGCTTTCTTT,CASSNSGEDTEAFF
-,TRBD1,TRBJ2-7,TRBV6-1,TGTGCCAGCAGCGTGGGACAGATCTACGAGCAGTACTTC,CASSVGQIYEQYF